Included here is one T cell receptor beta chain sequence, with context. Profiled with immunoSEQ multiplex PCR; TCRdb holds only in-frame clones, not every one. This table has approximately 50,000 clones, 90% to 95% appearing once. The CDR3 is 14 amino acids. The V end was cut by 3 bases, the J end by 5 bases, with 11 bases between. The germline CDR1 and CDR2 sequences are LNHDA and SQIVND (reference sequence). This sample was taken from a study of T cell changes during pregnancy in multiple sclerosis. Sequencing used CD4+ T cells from peripheral blood mononuclear cells, obtained after pregnancy. The sequence derives from a female donor with multiple sclerosis, enrolled in a pregnancy study. This chain links TRBV19 with TRBJ2-4; maybe TRBD1 (6 bases). CDR3 in amino acids: CASSMGDIQNIQYF. Here the CDR3 DNA reads TGTGCCAGTAGTATGGGGGACATACAAAACATTCAGTACTTC.